Following are 24 T cell receptor beta chains from one sample sequenced in a study of T cells in Graves' hyperthyroidism and ophthalmopathy. RNA transcripts served as the template for amplifying TCR beta CDR3 regions. First-round RT-PCR targeting the TCR CDR3 was performed with the HTBI primer set. TCRdb processed the multiplex PCR reads anew with MiXCR; each CDR3 protein has one entry. The table shows a few hundred thousand distinct CDR3 sequences, with more than 15% occurring only once. Specimen: blood. These receptors were obtained from a woman in her twenties or thirties with Graves' ophthalmopathy.

This clonotype was counted many times. This sequence joins TRBV5-1 and TRBJ2-3; 11 bases fit TRBD1. This CDR3 has 18 residues. Germline loops: CDR1 SGHRS, CDR2 YFSETQ. V lost 4 bases and J lost 1; bases outside the gene matches: 11. Here the CDR3 DNA reads TGCGCCAGCAGCCCGGGACAGGGGGACCCGGTGGGCACAGATACGCAGTATTTT. Its translation is CASSPGQGDPVGTDTQYF.

V is TRBV28 and J is TRBJ2-6; a possible D gene is TRBD1 (7 bases). V was trimmed by 11 bases and J by 0 bases, leaving 20 bases between them. The germline CDR1 and CDR2 sequences are MDHEN and SYDVKM. The CDR3 runs 17 residues. CDR3 nucleotides: TGTGCCGCCGCCATGGAGGGACAGTACTCTGGGGCCAACGTCCTGACTTTC. Protein: CAAAMEGQYSGANVLTF. Full variable domain (missing parts from reference TRBV28 and TRBJ2-6): DVKVTQSSRYLVKRTGEKVFLECVQDMDHENMFWYRQDPGLGLRLIYFSYDVKMKEKGDIPEGYSVSREKKERFSLILESASTNQTSMYLCAAAMEGQYSGANVLTFGAGSRLTVL.

This clonotype was picked up a small number of times. The V gene is TRBV4-3, the J gene TRBJ2-4; D is perhaps TRBD1 (5 bases). The CDR3 covers 21 residues. Trimming left V 1 base short and J 0 bases short, with 25 bases between. Germline loops: CDR1 LGHNA, CDR2 YSLEER. For the CDR3, the DNA is TGCGCCAGCAGCCAAGCCCATCCCCTTCAGGGCCTCAGTCTAGCCAAAAACATTCAGTACTTC. Its protein product is CASSQAHPLQGLSLAKNIQYF.

This clonotype has more than one count but fewer than ten. This rearrangement joins TRBV4-1 to TRBJ2-2, with 7 bases identical to TRBD2. CDR3 length: 15 residues. Germline V gene data show CDR1 as MGHRA and CDR2 as YSYEKL. V dropped 5 bases and J dropped 0; count of bases not matched to a gene: 3. In DNA, the CDR3 is TGCGCCAGCAGCGGGGGACTAACGAACACCGGGGAGCTGTTTTTT. Amino acids: CASSGGLTNTGELFF.

Turning to this clonotype: The final CDR3 position lacks the conserved phenylalanine or tryptophan, pointing to a likely read error. The CDR3 bases are TGTGCCAGCAGTTCGGGACTAGCGGCGAATGAGCAGTTCCTC. Translated, it gives CASSSGLAANEQFL. V gene TRBV27 combines with J gene TRBJ2-1; 11 nucleotides align to TRBD2. The CDR3 runs 14 residues. The trim removed 4 bases at V and 7 bases at J, leaving 3 bases unmatched. CDR1 MNHEY and CDR2 SMNVEV come from the germline V gene (reference sequence).

This clonotype has a count of ten or more. This chain joins TRBV20-1 and TRBJ2-5; TRBD2 matches at 11 bases. Germline CDR1 and CDR2: DFQATT and SNEGSKA (reference sequence). The junction had 10 bases not matched to a gene; V was cut back by 3 bases and J by 7 bases. This CDR3 is 15 amino acids long. CDR3 in amino acids: CSASPTSGSWGTQYF. CDR3 sequence (DNA): TGCAGTGCTAGCCCTACTAGCGGGAGCTGGGGGACCCAGTACTTC.

The sample holds many counts of this clonotype. This chain uses TRBV20-1 with TRBJ1-3, with TRBD1 identical over 8 bases. Germline V CDR1 and CDR2: DFQATT, SNEGSKA (reference sequence). This CDR3 region has 14 residues. J was trimmed by 2 bases and V by 6 bases; bases with no gene match: 6. The CDR3 DNA is TGCAGTGCGTTTCAGGGGGCGGCTGGAAACACCATATATTTT. Encoded protein: CSAFQGAAGNTIYF.

The chain combines TRBV2 with TRBJ2-6; D is perhaps TRBD1 (6 bases). Germline V CDR1 and CDR2: SNHLY, FYNNEI. The CDR3 length is 18 residues. Deletions cut 7 bases from V and 0 bases from J, with 19 bases between. The CDR3 reads CASIFGTSRTSGANVLTF. CDR3 bases: TGTGCCAGCATTTTCGGGACATCAAGAACCTCTGGGGCCAACGTCCTGACTTTC.

With regard to this clonotype: Relative to the germline gene, one junction end is altered; a read error may explain this. The V gene is TRBV5-1, the J gene TRBJ2-3; no firm D call. The CDR3 length is 13 residues. The V gene's germline CDR1 is SGHRS and CDR2 YFSETQ. DNA of the CDR3: TGTGCCAGCAGCTACAAATCCACAGATACGCAGTATTTT. This encodes CASSYKSTDTQYF.

This clonotype was recorded a few times. The V and J genes are TRBV13 and TRBJ2-4, with 12 bases fitting TRBD2. There are 19 residues in the CDR3. Germline V CDR1 and CDR2: PRHDT, FYEKMQ (reference sequence). Trimming cost V 4 bases and J 6 bases; bases outside gene matches: 16. DNA for the CDR3: TGTGCCAGCAGCTCGGACTACAGACTAGCGGGAGAGGGTCGAAACATTCAGTACTTC. Residues: CASSSDYRLAGEGRNIQYF.

CDR3 sequence: CASSRTNEQYF. For the CDR3, the DNA is TGTGCCAGCAGTCGAACCAATGAGCAGTACTTC. V and J are TRBV28 and TRBJ2-7; D gene unclear. V was shortened by 5 bases and J by 7 bases, with 9 bases between the two germline ends. From germline, CDR1 is MDHEN and CDR2 SYDVKM. The CDR3 extends over 11 amino acids. The full variable domain, with the rest looked up from reference TRBV28 and TRBJ2-7, is DVKVTQSSRYLVKRTGEKVFLECVQDMDHENMFWYRQDPGLGLRLIYFSYDVKMKEKGDIPEGYSVSREKKERFSLILESASTNQTSMYLCASSRTNEQYFGPGTRLTVT.

This clonotype was picked up a small number of times. CDR3 protein: CASSNSDYSYEQYF. Here the CDR3 DNA reads TGTGCCAGCAGTAATTCGGACTACTCCTACGAGCAGTACTTC. The rearrangement joins TRBV12-3 or TRBV12-4 to TRBJ2-7, with D perhaps matching TRBD2 (6 bases). V dropped 5 bases and J dropped 0 bases, with 11 bases sitting between them. The CDR3 extends over 14 amino acids.

This clonotype was counted a few times. With a much larger clone just one base away, this may be a read error. The chain has TRBV28 and TRBJ2-1, with TRBD2 matching 11 bases. Looked up from germline, CDR1 is MDHEN and CDR2 is SYDVKM. The length of the CDR3 is 14 residues. The CDR3 bases are TGTGCCGGCAGCTCTAGCGGGAGGTACAATGAGCAGTTCTTC. Protein: CAGSSSGRYNEQFF.

In this sample, this clonotype turned up many times. This chain connects TRBV28 to TRBJ2-7, with TRBD2 as a possible D gene (5 bases). Looked up from germline, CDR1 is MDHEN and CDR2 is SYDVKM. The CDR3 is 15 amino acids. Trimming cost V 3 bases and J 0 bases, with 12 bases left between them. The CDR3 here is CASSFWSGGSYEQYF. CDR3 DNA sequence: TGTGCCAGCAGTTTTTGGAGCGGTGGCTCCTACGAGCAGTACTTC.

In this sample, this clonotype turned up many times. This chain links TRBV5-8 with TRBJ2-3; unclear D gene. Trimming cost V 0 bases and J 12 bases, with 8 bases left between them. The CDR3 is 11 amino acids. The germline V gene encodes CDR1 SGHTS and CDR2 YDEGEE. CDR3 DNA sequence: TGTGCCAGCAGCTTGGGGTGGGTCCAGTATTTT. Its protein product is CASSLGWVQYF.

This clonotype turned up a few times. The J gene is TRBJ2-7, the V gene TRBV27; TRBD2 might be the D (6 bases). There are 13 residues in the CDR3. Between the trimmed V and J ends, which lost 5 bases and 4 bases, there was a span of 12 bases. In germline, CDR1 is MNHEY, CDR2 SMNVEV (reference sequence). CDR3 bases: TGTGCCAGCAGTACCGGGACTCCTTACGAGCAGTACTTC. Protein sequence: CASSTGTPYEQYF.

This clonotype was seen many times. This rearrangement joins TRBV5-1 to TRBJ2-7; D is uncertain. V was clipped by 2 bases and J by 0 bases, with 6 bases between them. Germline V CDR1 and CDR2: SGHRS, YFSETQ. This CDR3 is 13 amino acids long. CDR3 DNA: TGCGCCAGCAGCTTTGGCACCTCCTACGAGCAGTACTTC. Protein product: CASSFGTSYEQYF.

This clonotype has ten or more counts. The chain is built from TRBV27 and TRBJ1-1; D ambiguous. The germline V and J ends were trimmed by 6 bases and 8 bases, with 19 bases remaining between them. Germline V lookup: CDR1 MNHEY, CDR2 SMNVEV (reference sequence). CDR3 size: 14 residues. Written as DNA, the CDR3 is TGTGCCAGCAGCCCTATTCGTCGGGCAGAGGAAGCTTTCTTT. Translated: CASSPIRRAEEAFF.

This clonotype was detected ten times or more. J is TRBJ1-5 and V is TRBV28; 8 bases map to TRBD1. Germline loops: CDR1 MDHEN, CDR2 SYDVKM. The CDR3 totals 15 residues. The junction had 10 bases not matched to a gene; V was cut back by 5 bases and J by 7 bases. The CDR3 region is CASSLYGQGGQPQHF. In DNA form, the CDR3 reads TGTGCCAGCAGTCTGTATGGACAGGGAGGGCAGCCCCAGCATTTT.

This clonotype was recorded at least ten times. This chain links TRBV5-1 with TRBJ2-3; maybe TRBD2 (5 bases). The germline CDR1 and CDR2 sequences are SGHRS and YFSETQ. This CDR3 comprises 15 residues. Trimming cost V 4 bases and J 3 bases, with 15 bases left between them. This chain's CDR3 is CASSPPHSGTDTQYF. Written as DNA, the CDR3 is TGCGCCAGCAGCCCTCCCCACTCGGGGACAGATACGCAGTATTTT.

V usage is TRBV6-5 and J usage is TRBJ2-6; possibly TRBD2 for D (5 bases). The CDR3 consists of 17 residues. Per germline, CDR1 MNHEY and CDR2 SVGAGI. The V end lost 2 bases, the J end lost 1 base, and 12 bases lay between the germline ends. This chain's CDR3 is CASSYVVASSGANVLTF. The CDR3 DNA is TGTGCCAGCAGTTACGTGGTAGCGTCTTCTGGGGCCAACGTCCTGACTTTC.

This clonotype was seen more than once but under ten times. V and J are TRBV2 and TRBJ2-7; 12 nucleotides match TRBD2. With 2 bases clipped from V and 2 bases from J, the junction kept 7 bases outside the gene matches. The CDR3 is made up of 17 amino acids. The germline V gene encodes CDR1 SNHLY and CDR2 FYNNEI. CDR3 bases: TGTGCCAGCAGTGAACCCGGACTAGCGGGACCTACCTACGAGCAGTACTTC. It is translated as CASSEPGLAGPTYEQYF.

This chain links TRBV6-5 with TRBJ2-7; D is possibly TRBD1 (6 bases). The CDR3 is 15 residues long. The germline V and J ends were trimmed by 0 bases and 0 bases, with 9 bases remaining between them. Germline V gives CDR1 MNHEY, CDR2 SVGAGI. The CDR3 protein is CASSYSRQDSYEQYF. The CDR3 DNA follows: TGTGCCAGCAGTTACTCCCGACAGGACTCCTACGAGCAGTACTTC.

Only a few counts were recorded for this clonotype. V is TRBV6-1 and J is TRBJ1-4, with TRBD1 matching over 9 bases. Germline V gene lookup returns CDR1 MNHNS and CDR2 SASEGT. Germline trimming cut 6 bases from V and 6 bases from J; bases unmatched to any gene: 2. The CDR3 has 13 residues. The CDR3 loop is CASSYRGHEKLFF. The CDR3 nucleotides read TGTGCCAGCAGCTACAGGGGGCATGAAAAACTGTTTTTT.